This record looks at one T cell receptor beta chain sequence and its context. The data stem from a study of blood T cell repertoires in COVID-19. Study as a whole: Collection of acute and convalescent COVID-19 samples took place in the United States, Italy and Spain. From T cells, B-cell-depleted T cells, or PBMCs came the material, which was cDNA or gDNA.

Germline V CDR1 and CDR2: SNHLY, FYNNEI. This CDR3 region has 13 residues. Trimming took off 8 bases at V and 7 bases at J, with 18 bases between the two ends. Authors' processing steps: Amplifying reference gene primers gave estimates of nucleated cell counts. Clones were read by immunoSEQ multiplex PCR, and TCRdb kept only the in-frame ones, dropping some. V and J calls and clone size are those listed in that table; D and trimming were worked out from the DNA. Of around 200,000 clones in the sample, approximately 87% are singletons; the top ten hold roughly 2%. Specimen: peripheral blood. The chain has TRBV2 and TRBJ2-7; D may be TRBD2 (6 bases). This TCR derives from a woman in her forties or fifties with acute or convalescent COVID-19. DNA for the CDR3: TGTGCCAGCGGGGGGACGGGGCAAGGGGAGCAGTACTTC. Translating it yields CASGGTGQGEQYF.